The 21 T cell receptor beta chains presented below share a single source sample, sequenced in a study of cytomegalovirus exposure and HLA in healthy donors. The study ran its PCR with 60 Vbeta and 13 Jbeta primers. This table comes from immunoSEQ multiplex PCR, and its TCRdb copy is limited to in-frame clones, with some not included. The sample contains around 140,000 clones, roughly 89% of which appear only once. Sequencing input: PBMCs. All receptors come from a woman in her 30s in good health and CMV-seronegative.

The chain employs TRBV19 and TRBJ2-3; 11 bases are shared with TRBD2. V lost 4 bases, J lost 5 bases, and 8 bases stayed unmatched. The CDR3 is made up of 16 amino acids. Germline lookup yields CDR1 LNHDA and CDR2 SQIVND (reference sequence). The CDR3 loop is CASSKIAGGPVDTQYF. The CDR3 nucleotides read TGTGCCAGTAGTAAAATAGCGGGGGGGCCCGTAGATACGCAGTATTTT.

The gene calls are TRBV5-6 and TRBJ1-2, with 7 nucleotides matching TRBD1. The CDR3 totals 15 residues. Trimming took 0 bases from V and 8 from J; bases not matched to a gene: 10. CDR1 and CDR2 from the germline V gene are SGHDT and YYEEEE. In DNA form, the CDR3 reads TGTGCCAGCAGCTTGGCCGCAGGGGGAGTATTAGGCTACACCTTC. As protein: CASSLAAGGVLGYTF.

The chain carries TRBV7-9 and TRBJ1-3; D is uncertain. Between the trimmed V and J ends, which lost 10 bases and 0 bases, there was a span of 16 bases. Germline CDR1 is SEHNR and CDR2 is FQNEAQ (reference sequence). The CDR3 length is 15 residues. The CDR3 DNA is TGTGCCACCCTCTTAGACGGGAGCTCTGGAAACACCATATATTTT. It codes for CATLLDGSSGNTIYF.

The genes are TRBV18 and TRBJ1-3; D not certain. Germline values: CDR1 KGHSH, CDR2 LQKENI. The CDR3 has 15 amino acids. V was pared by 2 bases and J by 0 bases, with 8 bases between. CDR3 DNA sequence: TGTGCCAGCTCACCAGATGCAGTCTCTGGAAACACCATATATTTT. Amino acid sequence: CASSPDAVSGNTIYF.

V and J are TRBV10-3 and TRBJ1-3, with D perhaps matching TRBD1 (5 bases). This CDR3 contains 13 residues. From germline, CDR1 is ENHRY and CDR2 SYGVKD. The CDR3 bases are TGTGCTGCCACAGGAGTCTCTGGAAACACCATATATTTT. Its translation: CAATGVSGNTIYF.

This chain joins TRBV4-3 and TRBJ2-2; 12 nucleotides agree with TRBD1. The CDR3 is 18 residues long. Germline V gene data show CDR1 as LGHNA and CDR2 as YSLEER. The V and J ends lost 1 base and 2 bases, in that order; junction bases with no gene match: 5. The chain's CDR3 is CASSQGGGTGGNTGELFF. CDR3 coding DNA: TGCGCCAGCAGCCAAGGGGGGGGGACAGGGGGCAACACCGGGGAGCTGTTTTTT.

The CDR3 bases are TGTGCCAGCAGCCAACGGACAGCCTACACTGAAGCTTTCTTT. Its translation: CASSQRTAYTEAFF. V usage is TRBV7-9 and J usage is TRBJ1-1; tentative D call: TRBD1 (6 bases). The CDR3 spans 14 residues. Germline V gene data show CDR1 as SEHNR and CDR2 as FQNEAQ (reference sequence). V dropped 5 bases and J dropped 3 bases, with 13 bases sitting between them.

CDR3 protein: CASSIGTGMFYEQYF. CDR3 coding DNA: TGTGCCAGTAGTATAGGGACAGGGATGTTCTACGAGCAGTACTTC. The rearrangement joins TRBV19 to TRBJ2-7; 8 bases are shared with TRBD1. Germline V gene sequence: CDR1 LNHDA, CDR2 SQIVND (reference sequence). With V trimmed by 1 base and J by 3 bases, 5 bases remained unmatched. The length of the CDR3 is 15 residues. Drawing the rest from reference TRBV19 and TRBJ2-7, the complete variable domain is DGGITQSPKYLFRKEGQNVTLSCEQNLNHDAMYWYRQDPGQGLRLIYYSQIVNDFQKGDIAEGYSVSREKKESFPLTVTSAQKNPTAFYLCASSIGTGMFYEQYFGPGTRLTVT.

V is TRBV7-9 and J is TRBJ1-2; unclear D gene. Germline loops: CDR1 SEHNR, CDR2 FQNEAQ (reference sequence). The germline V and J ends were trimmed by 6 bases and 5 bases, with 22 bases remaining between them. The CDR3 totals 16 residues. The CDR3 DNA reads as TGTGCCAGCAGTTCAGGCCTGACGCAACGGGAGTATGGCTACACCTTC. Translated: CASSSGLTQREYGYTF.

The CDR3 coding sequence is TGTGCCAGCAGCTTATATCCGGGAAGGGAGACCCAGTACTTC. This translates into CASSLYPGRETQYF. J is TRBJ2-5 and V is TRBV7-6; weak D call: TRBD2 (5 bases). The CDR3 length is 14 residues. The V gene lost 2 bases and the J gene lost 5 bases, with 12 bases spanning the gap. Germline V gives CDR1 SGHVS, CDR2 FNYEAQ.

V and J are TRBV5-1 and TRBJ1-2, with D tentatively TRBD1 (6 bases). CDR1 is SGHRS, CDR2 YFSETQ, per germline. Trimming pared 0 bases from V and 8 bases from J, leaving 23 bases between. This CDR3 contains 17 residues. The CDR3 loop is CASSLGDKASLLSGYTF. The CDR3 DNA reads TGCGCCAGCAGCTTGGGGGACAAGGCTTCCCTCCTTAGCGGCTACACCTTC.

The rearrangement links TRBV7-2 to TRBJ2-1; D ambiguous. The CDR3 totals 12 residues. The germline V gene encodes CDR1 SGHTA and CDR2 FQGNSA. The ends were cut back, 5 bases at V and 5 bases at J, with 7 bases in the middle. The CDR3 region is CASSTYNNEQFF. CDR3 nucleotides: TGTGCCAGCAGCACCTATAACAATGAGCAGTTCTTC.

This rearrangement joins TRBV6-4 to TRBJ1-1, with 7 bases lining up with TRBD1. This CDR3 has 14 residues. Germline V lookup: CDR1 MRHNA, CDR2 SNTAGT. The V segment lost 6 bases and the J segment 1 base; nucleotides outside the gene matches: 5. The CDR3, as DNA: TGTGCCAGCAGAGGGACAGCGGGGAACACTGAAGCTTTCTTT. Its protein product is CASRGTAGNTEAFF.

The chain joins TRBV5-1 to TRBJ2-2; D uncertain. Germline V gives CDR1 SGHRS, CDR2 YFSETQ. There are 16 residues in the CDR3. Trimming cost V 4 bases and J 2 bases, with 15 bases left between them. CDR3 nucleotide sequence: TGCGCCAGCAGCCTACAGAGCCCTACTAACACCGGGGAGCTGTTTTTT. Its protein is CASSLQSPTNTGELFF.

The chain recombines TRBV28 with TRBJ1-4; D possibly corresponds to TRBD1 (5 bases). Germline-derived CDR1 and CDR2 are MDHEN and SYDVKM. The V and J ends lost 5 bases and 10 bases respectively, with 11 bases between them. The CDR3 consists of 12 residues. The CDR3 nucleotides read TGTGCCAGCAGTCCGGGGGGAAGAAAACTGTTTTTT. As protein: CASSPGGRKLFF.

The chain uses TRBV4-1 and TRBJ2-2; 8 bases line up with TRBD2. This CDR3 is built from 16 residues. Germline values: CDR1 MGHRA, CDR2 YSYEKL. With 0 bases clipped from V and 4 bases from J, the junction kept 4 bases outside the gene matches. CDR3 bases: TGCGCCAGCAGCCAAGATCCAGCGGGAGTCACCGGGGAGCTGTTTTTT. Residues: CASSQDPAGVTGELFF.

V is TRBV5-1 and J is TRBJ2-2; perhaps TRBD1 as D (8 bases). Germline V gene data show CDR1 as SGHRS and CDR2 as YFSETQ. This CDR3 is built from 17 residues. V was pared by 4 bases and J by 1 base, with 17 bases between. The CDR3 spells CASSEREQGGNTGELFF. In DNA, the CDR3 is TGCGCCAGCAGCGAGCGGGAACAGGGGGGGAACACCGGGGAGCTGTTTTTT. Full variable domain (outside the CDR3, taken from reference TRBV5-1 and TRBJ2-2): KAGVTQTPRYLIKTRGQQVTLSCSPISGHRSVSWYQQTPGQGLQFLFEYFSETQRNKGNFPGRFSGRQFSNSRSEMNVSTLELGDSALYLCASSEREQGGNTGELFFGEGSRLTVL.

This clone appeared a single time. V gene TRBV28 combines with J gene TRBJ1-6, with a possible D match to TRBD1 (5 bases). Germline V CDR1 and CDR2: MDHEN, SYDVKM. Between the trimmed V and J ends, which lost 6 bases and 8 bases, there was a span of 17 bases. CDR3 length: 15 residues. The CDR3 nucleotides are TGTGCCAGCAGACCCCAGGGCGTTCGTGATTCACCCCTCCACTTT. Translated: CASRPQGVRDSPLHF.

The rearrangement joins TRBV7-2 to TRBJ2-3; D ambiguous. The CDR3 consists of 14 residues. CDR1 and CDR2 (germline): SGHTA, FQGNSA. V was shortened by 5 bases and J by 2 bases, with 11 bases between the two germline ends. The CDR3 here is CASSPRLYTDTQYF. DNA for the CDR3: TGTGCCAGCAGCCCACGACTCTACACAGATACGCAGTATTTT.

The chain has TRBV21-1 and TRBJ1-5. TRBV21-1 represents a pseudogene. This CDR3 is 17 amino acids long. The CDR3 DNA is TGTGCCAGCAGCTCCGAACAGTGGCGGGGGAACAATCAGCCCCAGCATTTT. Protein sequence: CASSSEQWRGNNQPQHF.

The V gene is TRBV2, the J gene TRBJ2-7; tentative D call: TRBD1 (5 bases). This CDR3 has 12 residues. Germline CDR1 reads SNHLY; CDR2 reads FYNNEI. Trimming shortened V by 8 bases and J by 5 bases, and 13 bases separated the two germline ends. In DNA, the CDR3 is TGTGCCAGCGACGGCCAGGGCGACGAGCAGTACTTC. It is translated as CASDGQGDEQYF.